One sample yielded the 13 T cell receptor beta chains listed below, sequenced in a study of early T cells in non-severe SARS-CoV-2 infection. MiXCR, applied by TCRdb to the 5' RACE reads, yields one record per CDR3 protein. The repertoire includes roughly 55,000 distinct CDR3 sequences, roughly 6.8% of them detected once, and 3% to 4.5% sits in the top ten. Sequencing used whole blood. These TCRs come from an adult who was a healthcare worker with PCR-confirmed SARS-CoV-2 infection or an uninfected control (not recorded which).

This clonotype showed up just once. Possible read error: a much larger clone is one base away. CDR3 in DNA: TGCAGCGTCAGGACAGGTTCTAACTATAGCTACACCTTC. As protein: CSVRTGSNYSYTF. This chain uses TRBV29-1 with TRBJ1-2; 7 bases agree with TRBD1. This CDR3 has 13 amino acids. Germline loops: CDR1 SQVTM, CDR2 ANQGSEA.

The chain carries TRBV5-6 and TRBJ2-4; TRBD2 might be the D (5 bases). The ends were cut back, 0 bases at V and 6 bases at J, with 7 bases in the middle. CDR3 length: 13 amino acids. CDR1 SGHDT and CDR2 YYEEEE come from the germline V gene. The CDR3 region has the DNA TGTGCCAGCAGCTTGGCGGGAAGAAACATTCAGTACTTC. Translating gives CASSLAGRNIQYF.

Comment on this clonotype: A clone one base away is much larger, so this may be a read error. The rearrangement links TRBV3-1 to TRBJ1-1; possible D gene TRBD1, 6 bases. V shed 1 base and J shed 7 bases, with 16 bases lying between them. Germline values: CDR1 LGHDT, CDR2 YNNKEL (reference sequence). This CDR3 has 15 amino acids. The CDR3 loop is CASSQATGTRLEAFF. In DNA, the CDR3 is TGTGCCAGCAGCCAAGCGACCGGGACAAGGCTTGAAGCTTTCTTT.

This clonotype was counted at least ten times. This chain uses TRBV28 with TRBJ2-3, with 9 bases lining up with TRBD2. The CDR3 covers 18 residues. V shed 4 bases and J 4 bases; nucleotides not matched to a gene: 15. Germline values: CDR1 MDHEN, CDR2 SYDVKM. As DNA, the CDR3 is TGTGCCAGCAGTTCCCCCTTTAGGGGCGGGGGGGTGTCAGATACGCAGTATTTT. This gives the protein CASSSPFRGGGVSDTQYF.

The rearrangement links TRBV11-3 to TRBJ2-1; D may match TRBD1 or TRBD2 (6 bases each). CDR1 is SGHNT and CDR2 is YENEEA in the germline V gene. This CDR3 region has 15 residues. V was trimmed by 5 bases and J by 7 bases, leaving 18 bases between them. The CDR3 coding sequence is TGTGCCAGCAGCCCCCAAGCATGGGGGGCGAATGAGCAGTTCTTC. Translated: CASSPQAWGANEQFF. The variable domain in full, with the rest retrieved from reference TRBV11-3 and TRBJ2-1, is EAGVVQSPRYKIIEKKQPVAFWCNPISGHNTLYWYLQNLGQGPELLIRYENEEAVDDSQLPKDRFSAERLKGVDSTLKIQPAELGDSAVYLCASSPQAWGANEQFFGPGTRLTVL.

There are many counts of this clonotype. The V gene is TRBV7-2, the J gene TRBJ1-1; D unclear. CDR3 size: 15 residues. V gave up 1 base and J gave up 4 bases, with 13 bases separating them. Germline V gene sequence: CDR1 SGHTA, CDR2 FQGNSA. As DNA, the CDR3 is TGTGCCAGCAGCTTAGTAACACCGCGAGTCACTGAAGCTTTCTTT. This sequence encodes CASSLVTPRVTEAFF.

This clonotype was observed a handful of times. The CDR3 sequence is CASSLTLNTEAFF. CDR3 sequence (DNA): TGTGCCAGCAGCTTAACACTGAACACTGAAGCTTTCTTT. The chain has TRBV7-6 and TRBJ1-1; no clear D gene. CDR1 and CDR2 from the germline V gene are SGHVS and FNYEAQ. V was pared by 2 bases and J by 0 bases, with 4 bases between. This CDR3 contains 13 residues.

This clonotype has a count of ten or more. This sequence joins TRBV7-9 and TRBJ2-7; unclear D gene. The CDR3 runs to 13 residues. Trimming pared 5 bases from V and 2 bases from J, leaving 10 bases between. Per the germline V gene, CDR1 is SEHNR and CDR2 is FQNEAQ (reference sequence). CDR3 region: CASSGTITYEQYF. CDR3 nucleotide sequence: TGTGCCAGCAGCGGTACAATTACCTACGAGCAGTACTTC.

In its sample, this clonotype was seen many times. The chain links TRBV30 to TRBJ2-6; TRBD1 might be the D (6 bases). Looked up from germline, CDR1 is GTSNPN and CDR2 is SVGIG (reference sequence). The CDR3 is 13 residues long. The CDR3 here is CGKQGSGANVLTF. The DNA of the CDR3 is TGTGGGAAACAGGGATCTGGGGCCAACGTCCTGACTTTC.

This clonotype was recorded many times. This chain joins TRBV6-5 and TRBJ1-5; 8 bases map to TRBD1. The V gene's germline CDR1 is MNHEY and CDR2 SVGAGI. CDR3 length equals 15 residues. Unmatched junction bases numbered 4, after V lost 6 bases and J lost 0 bases. The CDR3 reads CASRGDRTSNQPQHF. The CDR3 coding sequence is TGTGCCAGCAGGGGGGACAGGACTAGCAATCAGCCCCAGCATTTT.

The sample holds many counts of this clonotype. The CDR3 reads CASTDGGEQFF. The DNA of the CDR3 is TGTGCCAGCACCGACGGCGGTGAGCAGTTCTTC. This sequence joins TRBV6-2 or TRBV6-3 and TRBJ2-1; D remains unclear. This CDR3 comprises 11 residues. CDR1 is MNHEY, CDR2 SVGEGT, per germline. Trimming cost V 7 bases and J 9 bases, with 10 bases left between them.

This clonotype is a singleton in its sample. One end of the junction varies from germline; a read error may be responsible. The chain employs TRBV12-3 or TRBV12-4 and TRBJ1-4; the D is unclear. The CDR3 totals 14 residues. Here the CDR3 reads CASSLVGRGEKLYF. CDR3 bases: TGTGCCAGCAGCTTGGTGGGCCGCGGGGAAAAACTGTATTTT.

Ten or more counts support this clonotype. The rearrangement links TRBV20-1 to TRBJ2-7; 11 bases line up with TRBD1. Germline V gene data show CDR1 as DFQATT and CDR2 as SNEGSKA (reference sequence). V shed 4 bases, J shed 1 base, and the junction held 6 bases outside the gene matches. CDR3 length: 15 amino acids. The CDR3 loop reads CSAISGTGGSYEQYF. CDR3 bases: TGCAGTGCTATCTCCGGGACAGGGGGATCCTACGAGCAGTACTTC.